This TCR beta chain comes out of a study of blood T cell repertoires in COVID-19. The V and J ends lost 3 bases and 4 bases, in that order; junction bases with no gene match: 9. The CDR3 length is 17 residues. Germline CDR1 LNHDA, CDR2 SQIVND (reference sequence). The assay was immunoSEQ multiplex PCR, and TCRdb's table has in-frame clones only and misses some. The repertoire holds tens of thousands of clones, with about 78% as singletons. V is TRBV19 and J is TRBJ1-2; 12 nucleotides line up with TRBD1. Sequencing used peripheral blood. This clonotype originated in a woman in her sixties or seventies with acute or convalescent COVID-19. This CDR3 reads CASSMGTGGASAYGYTF. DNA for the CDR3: TGTGCCAGTAGTATGGGGACAGGGGGCGCGTCTGCCTATGGCTACACCTTC.